This record looks at one T cell receptor beta chain sequence and its context. This record comes from a study of cytomegalovirus exposure and HLA in healthy donors. PCR primers comprised 60 Vbeta and 13 Jbeta primers. The data were produced by immunoSEQ multiplex PCR, yet TCRdb's version contains in-frame clones alone and is incomplete. The sample has 170,000 or so clones, 77% seen once. Per the germline V gene, CDR1 is LNHDA and CDR2 is SQIVND (reference sequence). The ends were cut back, 6 bases at V and 2 bases at J, with 15 bases in the middle. CDR3 length equals 15 residues. Material: PBMCs. The source of this sequence is a woman younger than 45 in good health and CMV-seropositive. The gene calls are TRBV19 and TRBJ2-3; D perhaps matches TRBD2 (5 bases). The CDR3 region has the DNA TGTGCCAGTAGCCCCGGGGTAGGGTCCACAGATACGCAGTATTTT. It yields the protein CASSPGVGSTDTQYF.